This TCR beta chain was sequenced during a study of T-cell memory formation after mild COVID-19. At the level of the study: Each donor largely had its own TCR clusters.

On this clonotype: Its target is unknown.

Amplification by 5'RACE using constant-segment primers produced TCR alpha and TCR beta cDNA libraries that carried sample barcodes and UMIs. MiXCR was run by TCRdb on the 5' RACE reads, yielding one entry per CDR3 protein. Here the sample spans about 110,000 distinct CDR3 sequences, 17% being singletons. The V gene's germline CDR1 is SEHNR and CDR2 FQNEAQ (reference sequence). The trim removed 5 bases at V and 8 bases at J, leaving 8 bases unmatched. The CDR3 runs to 16 residues. Whole-study findings and limits: The CD4+ clones that contracted clustered mainly within CM and EM, and the CD8+ clones concentrated in EMRA. There was a balanced CD4/CD8 profile in clones contracting day 15 to 85, and later expanders leaned CD4+.

The source is an adult woman who had mild COVID-19 (a few samples of this study predate the infection). Cell type and time point are not known. J is TRBJ2-1 and V is TRBV7-9; TRBD2 agrees at 14 bases. Sequenced material: PBMCs or a T cell subset sorted from them (not recorded which). The CDR3 DNA reads as TGTGCCAGCAGCCACGGGACTAGCGGGAGACACGATGAGCAGTTCTTC. It yields the protein CASSHGTSGRHDEQFF.